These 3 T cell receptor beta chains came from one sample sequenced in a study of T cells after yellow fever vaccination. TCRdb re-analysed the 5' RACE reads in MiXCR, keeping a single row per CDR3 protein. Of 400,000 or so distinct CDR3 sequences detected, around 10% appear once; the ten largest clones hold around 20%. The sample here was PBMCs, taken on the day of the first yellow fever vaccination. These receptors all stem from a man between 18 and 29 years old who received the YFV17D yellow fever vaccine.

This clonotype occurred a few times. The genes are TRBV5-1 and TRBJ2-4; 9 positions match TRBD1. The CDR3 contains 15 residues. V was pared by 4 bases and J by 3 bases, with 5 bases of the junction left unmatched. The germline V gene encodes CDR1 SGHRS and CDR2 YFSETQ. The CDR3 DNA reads TGCGCCAGCAGCGCCCGGACAGGGGACAAAAACATTCAGTACTTC. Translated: CASSARTGDKNIQYF. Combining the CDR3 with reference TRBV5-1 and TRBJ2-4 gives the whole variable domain KAGVTQTPRYLIKTRGQQVTLSCSPISGHRSVSWYQQTPGQGLQFLFEYFSETQRNKGNFPGRFSGRQFSNSRSEMNVSTLELGDSALYLCASSARTGDKNIQYFGAGTRLSVL.

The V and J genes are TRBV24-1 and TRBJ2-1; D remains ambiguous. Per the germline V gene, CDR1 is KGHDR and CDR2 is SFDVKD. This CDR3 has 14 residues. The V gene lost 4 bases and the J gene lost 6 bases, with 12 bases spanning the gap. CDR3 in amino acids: CATSDYGRSNEQFF. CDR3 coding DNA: TGTGCCACCAGTGACTACGGACGGTCCAATGAGCAGTTCTTC.

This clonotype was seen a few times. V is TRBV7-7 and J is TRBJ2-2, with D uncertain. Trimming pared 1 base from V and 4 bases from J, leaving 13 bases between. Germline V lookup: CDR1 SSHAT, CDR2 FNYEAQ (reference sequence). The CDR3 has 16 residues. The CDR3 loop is CASSLEVAGGTGELFF. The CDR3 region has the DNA TGTGCCAGCAGCTTAGAGGTGGCAGGCGGCACCGGGGAGCTGTTTTTT.